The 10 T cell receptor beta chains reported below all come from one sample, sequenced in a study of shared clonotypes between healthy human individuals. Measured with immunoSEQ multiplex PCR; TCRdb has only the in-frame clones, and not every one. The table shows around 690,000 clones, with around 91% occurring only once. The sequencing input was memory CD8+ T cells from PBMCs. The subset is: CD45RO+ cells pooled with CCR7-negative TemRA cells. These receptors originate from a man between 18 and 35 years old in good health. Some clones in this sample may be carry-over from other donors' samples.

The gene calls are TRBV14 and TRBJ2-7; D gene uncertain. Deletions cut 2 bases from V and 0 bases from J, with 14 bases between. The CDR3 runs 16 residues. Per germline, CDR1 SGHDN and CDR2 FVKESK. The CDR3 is CASSQLWGQSSYEQYF. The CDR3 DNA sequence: TGTGCCAGCAGCCAATTATGGGGTCAAAGCTCCTACGAGCAGTACTTC.

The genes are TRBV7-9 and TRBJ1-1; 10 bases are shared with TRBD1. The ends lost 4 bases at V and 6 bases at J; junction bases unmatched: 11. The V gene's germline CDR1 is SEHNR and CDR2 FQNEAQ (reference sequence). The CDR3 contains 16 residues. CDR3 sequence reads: CASSSWTGGNGAEAFF. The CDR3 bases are TGTGCCAGCAGCTCTTGGACAGGGGGAAACGGAGCTGAAGCTTTCTTT. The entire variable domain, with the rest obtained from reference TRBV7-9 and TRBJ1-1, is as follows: DTGVSQNPRHKITKRGQNVTFRCDPISEHNRLYWYRQTLGQGPEFLTYFQNEAQLEKSRLLSDRFSAERPKGSFSTLEIQRTEQGDSAMYLCASSSWTGGNGAEAFFGQGTRLTVV.

The CDR3 region is CASRRDGSYEQYF. The CDR3 coding sequence is TGTGCCAGCAGGCGGGACGGCTCCTACGAGCAGTACTTC. V and J are TRBV5-4 and TRBJ2-7, with a weak D call TRBD2 (6 bases). This CDR3 contains 13 residues. The V gene's germline CDR1 is SGHNT and CDR2 YYREEE (reference sequence). With 5 bases removed from V and 0 bases from J, the gap between germline ends came to 9 bases.

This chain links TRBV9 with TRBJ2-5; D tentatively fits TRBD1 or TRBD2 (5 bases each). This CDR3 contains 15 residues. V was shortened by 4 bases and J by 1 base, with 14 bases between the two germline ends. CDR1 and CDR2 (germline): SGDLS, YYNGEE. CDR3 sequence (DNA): TGTGCCAGCAGCCCGCAGAGGGGCAGCCAAGAGACCCAGTACTTC. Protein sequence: CASSPQRGSQETQYF.

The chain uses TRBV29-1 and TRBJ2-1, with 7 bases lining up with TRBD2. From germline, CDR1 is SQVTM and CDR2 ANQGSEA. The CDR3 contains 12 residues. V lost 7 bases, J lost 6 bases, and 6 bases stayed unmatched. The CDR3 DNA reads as TGCAGCGCCAGACTAGCCCTCAATGAGCAGTTCTTC. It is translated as CSARLALNEQFF.

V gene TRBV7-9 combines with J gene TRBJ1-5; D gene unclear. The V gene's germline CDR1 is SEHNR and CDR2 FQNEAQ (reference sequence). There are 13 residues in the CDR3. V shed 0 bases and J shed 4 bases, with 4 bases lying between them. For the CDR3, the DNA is TGTGCCAGCAGCTTAGCGTTTAATCAGCCCCAGCATTTT. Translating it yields CASSLAFNQPQHF. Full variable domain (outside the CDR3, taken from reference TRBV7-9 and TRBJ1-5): DTGVSQNPRHKITKRGQNVTFRCDPISEHNRLYWYRQTLGQGPEFLTYFQNEAQLEKSRLLSDRFSAERPKGSFSTLEIQRTEQGDSAMYLCASSLAFNQPQHFGDGTRLSIL.

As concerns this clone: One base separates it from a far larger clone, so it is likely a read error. In DNA form, the CDR3 reads TGTGCCAGCAGCGTAAGCGGGAGCAATGAGCAGTTCTTC. Amino acids: CASSVSGSNEQFF. J is TRBJ2-1 and V is TRBV7-9; 8 nucleotides line up with TRBD2. The CDR3 loop spans 13 amino acids. V lost 5 bases to trimming and J lost 6 bases; unmatched junction nucleotides: 3. Germline V gives CDR1 SEHNR, CDR2 FQNEAQ (reference sequence).

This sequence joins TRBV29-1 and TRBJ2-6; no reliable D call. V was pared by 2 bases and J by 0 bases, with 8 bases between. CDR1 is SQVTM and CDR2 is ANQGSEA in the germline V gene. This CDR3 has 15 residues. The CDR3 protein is CSVELGLSGANVLTF. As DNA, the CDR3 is TGCAGCGTTGAATTGGGCCTCTCTGGGGCCAACGTCCTGACTTTC. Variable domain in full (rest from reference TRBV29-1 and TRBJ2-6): SAVISQKPSRDICQRGTSLTIQCQVDSQVTMMFWYRQQPGQSLTLIATANQGSEATYESGFVIDKFPISRPNLTFSTLTVSNMSPEDSSIYLCSVELGLSGANVLTFGAGSRLTVL.

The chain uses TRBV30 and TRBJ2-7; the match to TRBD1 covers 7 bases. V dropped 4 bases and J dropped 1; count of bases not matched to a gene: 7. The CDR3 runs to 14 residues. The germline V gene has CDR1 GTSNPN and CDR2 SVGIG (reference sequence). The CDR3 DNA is TGTGCCTGGATTCCGGGACAGCGTTCCTACGAGCAGTACTTC. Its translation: CAWIPGQRSYEQYF. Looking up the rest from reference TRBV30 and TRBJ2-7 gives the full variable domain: SQTIHQWPATLVQPVGSPLSLECTVEGTSNPNLYWYRQAAGRGLQLLFYSVGIGQISSEVPQNLSASRPQDRQFILSSKKLLLSDSGFYLCAWIPGQRSYEQYFGPGTRLTVT.

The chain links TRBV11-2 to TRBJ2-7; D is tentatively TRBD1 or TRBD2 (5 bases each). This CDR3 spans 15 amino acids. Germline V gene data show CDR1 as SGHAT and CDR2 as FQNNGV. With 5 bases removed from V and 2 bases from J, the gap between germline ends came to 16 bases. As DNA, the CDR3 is TGTGCCAGCAGCAACCCGTGGGGGACCCCCTACGAGCAGTACTTC. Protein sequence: CASSNPWGTPYEQYF.